The 4 T cell receptor beta chains below all came from one sample that was sequenced in a study of technical replicates of blood from four donors. Sequencing was performed with immunoSEQ multiplex PCR; in TCRdb, only in-frame clones are kept and a portion is missing. The data hold some 82,000 clones, with 95% to 98% observed a single time. Source material: T cells isolated from PBMCs. These TCRs come from a human donor in good health.

The chain has TRBV28 and TRBJ2-7; D is ambiguous. CDR1 is MDHEN, CDR2 SYDVKM, per germline. The CDR3 sequence is 13 residues long. Trimming removed 3 bases at V and 6 bases at J, with 12 bases between. The CDR3 DNA reads as TGTGCCAGCAGTTTCCGGGTGATCGGCGAGCAGTACTTC. This sequence encodes CASSFRVIGEQYF. The whole variable domain, remainder taken from reference TRBV28 and TRBJ2-7, is DVKVTQSSRYLVKRTGEKVFLECVQDMDHENMFWYRQDPGLGLRLIYFSYDVKMKEKGDIPEGYSVSREKKERFSLILESASTNQTSMYLCASSFRVIGEQYFGPGTRLTVT.

This clone came up once. This rearrangement joins TRBV19 to TRBJ1-4; a possible D gene is TRBD1 (6 bases). The CDR3 length is 14 residues. The germline V and J ends were trimmed by 10 bases and 8 bases, with 20 bases remaining between them. From germline, CDR1 is LNHDA and CDR2 SQIVND (reference sequence). The CDR3 region has the DNA TGTGCCACGGGACATCCCTGGGGTAGAGAAAAACTGTTTTTT. It codes for CATGHPWGREKLFF.

V is TRBV27 and J is TRBJ1-1, with D perhaps TRBD1 (5 bases). The CDR3 has 12 amino acids. Between the trimmed V and J ends, which lost 4 bases and 6 bases, there was a span of 9 bases. Germline CDR1 and CDR2: MNHEY and SMNVEV (reference sequence). The CDR3 sequence: CASSSPGSEAFF. The DNA of the CDR3 is TGTGCCAGCAGTTCGCCAGGGTCTGAAGCTTTCTTT.

The J gene is TRBJ2-2, the V gene TRBV7-9; 10 nucleotides align to TRBD1. The CDR3 spans 14 residues. Germline V gene lookup returns CDR1 SEHNR and CDR2 FQNEAQ (reference sequence). With V trimmed by 7 bases and J by 6 bases, 5 bases remained unmatched. The CDR3 here is CASTKTGGSGELFF. The CDR3 coding sequence is TGTGCCAGCACTAAGACAGGGGGCTCCGGGGAGCTGTTTTTT.